This T cell receptor (beta chain) was found in a study of cytomegalovirus exposure and HLA in healthy donors. Study-wide context: Most genotyped donors, approximately 77% of more than 300, had Caucasian-associated genetic ancestry.

Researchers ran the PCR with 60 Vbeta and 13 Jbeta primers. Produced via immunoSEQ multiplex PCR; TCRdb's table is partial and in-frame only. The table lists about 78,000 clones. Germline V lookup: CDR1 SGHVS, CDR2 FQNEAQ. The CDR3 runs 18 residues. Among the donors, all were healthy bone marrow donors. Regarding this clone: Its antigen is unidentified. The same CDR3 can be traced to other DNA sequences in this sample.

Overall study results and limits: Certain sequence variants were highly shared and formed a cluster, and this cluster was likely a sequencing artifact. Rarity marked most TCR sequences, yet some public TCRs occurred in many donors.

The sequence was obtained from a female donor in good health and CMV-seropositive. Sequencing was carried out using PBMCs. The chain couples TRBV7-8 to TRBJ2-3; D is possibly TRBD1 (5 bases). CDR3 in amino acids: CVLSFSETEPEDTDTQYF. The CDR3 region has the DNA TGTGTTCTCAGCTTCAGCGAGACAGAGCCTGAGGACACAGATACGCAGTATTTT.